Below, one T cell receptor beta chain is given with its context. This entry comes from a study of human T cells and chemical hapten exposure. Whole-study context: 2% DPC applied to a 2 cm by 2 cm arm area sensitized donors. Per-sample TCR yield variation was attributed mainly to small pooled library volume differences.

Unique molecular identifiers were affixed to discrete cDNA molecules within the library. TCRdb reprocessed the RACE reads via MiXCR and lists one record per CDR3 protein. The data contain roughly 260,000 distinct CDR3 sequences, roughly 8.9% of them singletons. Sample time point: pre-sensitization, week 0. The treatment: therapeutic diphenylcyclopropenone sensitization with weekly scalp DPC. The CDR3 covers 16 residues. Trimming removed 8 bases at V and 7 bases at J, with 23 bases between. Germline assignment: CDR1 MNHNY and CDR2 SVGAGI (reference sequence). Sequencing used whole blood, obtained in connection with sensitization to the hapten diphenylcyclopropenone (DPC). This chain connects TRBV6-6 to TRBJ2-2; a possible D gene is TRBD2 (6 bases). The receptor's source is a middle-aged woman with alopecia areata. Some clones in this sample may be carry-over from other donors' samples. The CDR3 DNA sequence: TGTGCCAGCTACCGAGCAGGTGGAGGGAAAAGCGGGGAGCTGTTTTTT. Its protein product is CASYRAGGGKSGELFF.